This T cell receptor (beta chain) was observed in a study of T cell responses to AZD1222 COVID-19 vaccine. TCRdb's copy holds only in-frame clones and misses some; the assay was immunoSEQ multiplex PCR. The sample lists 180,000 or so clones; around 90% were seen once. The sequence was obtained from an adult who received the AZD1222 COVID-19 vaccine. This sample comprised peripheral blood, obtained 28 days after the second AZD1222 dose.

The CDR3 region is CASSLALRGPPYEQYF. DNA for the CDR3: TGTGCCAGCAGCTTAGCCCTCAGGGGACCCCCCTACGAGCAGTACTTC. The V call is TRBV11-2, the J call TRBJ2-7, with D tentatively TRBD1 (6 bases). V was trimmed by 1 base and J by 2 bases, leaving 15 bases between them. Looked up from germline, CDR1 is SGHAT and CDR2 is FQNNGV. The CDR3 covers 16 residues. The full variable domain, in which reference TRBV11-2 and TRBJ2-7 provide the parts outside the CDR3, is EAGVAQSPRYKIIEKRQSVAFWCNPISGHATLYWYQQILGQGPKLLIQFQNNGVVDDSQLPKDRFSAERLKGVDSTLKIQPAKLEDSAVYLCASSLALRGPPYEQYFGPGTRLTVT.